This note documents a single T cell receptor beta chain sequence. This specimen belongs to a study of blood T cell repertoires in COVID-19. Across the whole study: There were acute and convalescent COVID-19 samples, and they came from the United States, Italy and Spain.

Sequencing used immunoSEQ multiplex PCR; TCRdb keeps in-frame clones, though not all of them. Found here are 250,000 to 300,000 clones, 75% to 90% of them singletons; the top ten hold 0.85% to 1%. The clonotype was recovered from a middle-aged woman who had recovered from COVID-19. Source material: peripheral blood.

The CDR3 sequence: CASSPAGPYF. The CDR3, as DNA: TGTGCCAGCAGCCCGGCGGGCCCGTACTTC. This rearrangement joins TRBV7-3 to TRBJ2-7; tentatively, D is TRBD2 (5 bases). Trimming took 5 bases from V and 12 from J, leaving 11 bases between them. From germline, CDR1 is SGHTA and CDR2 FQGTGA. This CDR3 region has 10 residues.